This T cell receptor (beta chain) is drawn from a study of identical twins. General study results and limits: Invariant MAIT and iNKT cells are populations that could partly confound zero-insertion analyses. Abundant beta clonotypes from cord blood bore fewer insertions; memory repertoires lacked this pattern.

The germline V gene has CDR1 SGHRS and CDR2 YFSETQ. Trimming removed 1 base from V and 5 bases from J; junction bases left unmatched: 5. This CDR3 region has 15 residues. In regard to this clonotype: Its antigen is as yet unknown.

TCRdb passed the 5' RACE reads through MiXCR, listing each CDR3 protein once. Of 1.5 million to 2 million distinct CDR3 sequences listed, about 32% are singletons. This chain connects TRBV5-1 to TRBJ2-1, with 8 bases lining up with TRBD2. The TCR originated in a newborn girl in good health. Material for sequencing was cord blood. CDR3 protein: CASSLTGLGNNEQFF. The CDR3 DNA sequence: TGCGCCAGCAGCTTGACGGGACTAGGAAACAATGAGCAGTTCTTC. Complete variable domain (other parts from reference TRBV5-1 and TRBJ2-1): KAGVTQTPRYLIKTRGQQVTLSCSPISGHRSVSWYQQTPGQGLQFLFEYFSETQRNKGNFPGRFSGRQFSNSRSEMNVSTLELGDSALYLCASSLTGLGNNEQFFGPGTRLTVL.